Below are 27 T cell receptor beta chains sequenced from a single sample in a study of blood T cell repertoires in COVID-19. Using immunoSEQ multiplex PCR, the repertoire was profiled, and TCRdb retains in-frame clones only, with some absent. This sample yields around 90,000 clones, of which roughly 80% are seen a single time; 19% belongs to the top ten. Sequencing was performed on peripheral blood. The source is a human donor in a cohort sampled during active COVID-19.

A word on this clone: The same CDR3 is also encoded by other DNA sequences in this sample. The J gene is TRBJ1-5, the V gene TRBV19; 7 positions agree with TRBD1. With V trimmed by 2 bases and J by 4 bases, 2 bases remained unmatched. The CDR3 sequence is 14 residues long. Germline CDR1 reads LNHDA; CDR2 reads SQIVND (reference sequence). The chain's CDR3 is CASSILQGNQPQHF. The DNA for the CDR3 is TGTGCCAGTAGTATACTACAGGGGAATCAGCCCCAGCATTTT.

This clone has a single count. The rearrangement joins TRBV30 to TRBJ1-1; no clear D. CDR3 length: 13 amino acids. CDR1 and CDR2 (germline): GTSNPN, SVGIG (reference sequence). V lost 3 bases to trimming and J lost 0 bases, with 8 bases between them. The CDR3, as DNA: TGTGCCTGGAGCTCTCAGATGAACACTGAAGCTTTCTTT. It is translated as CAWSSQMNTEAFF.

This clone was found a few times. This chain joins TRBV4-1 and TRBJ2-5; D gene uncertain. V dropped 3 bases and J dropped 4 bases, with 18 bases sitting between them. The length of the CDR3 is 16 residues. Germline V gene sequence: CDR1 MGHRA, CDR2 YSYEKL. The CDR3 sequence is CASSQLNMGFPETQYF. As DNA, the CDR3 is TGCGCCAGCAGCCAGTTGAATATGGGCTTCCCAGAGACCCAGTACTTC.

This chain connects TRBV7-9 to TRBJ2-1, with 14 bases matching TRBD2. CDR3 size: 13 residues. Unmatched junction bases numbered 2, after V lost 2 bases and J lost 14 bases. Germline CDR1 and CDR2: SEHNR and FQNEAQ (reference sequence). The CDR3 reads CASSLQGLAGEFF. The DNA of the CDR3 is TGTGCCAGCAGCTTACAGGGACTAGCGGGAGAGTTCTTC.

The V call is TRBV4-1, the J call TRBJ2-7, with 10 bases fitting TRBD2. J gave up 6 bases and V 0 bases, and 11 bases lay outside the gene matches. This CDR3 is built from 17 residues. The germline CDR1 and CDR2 sequences are MGHRA and YSYEKL. For the CDR3, the DNA is TGCGCCAGCAGCCAAGATCCAGCGGGAGGGCCGAGGGCCGAGCAGTACTTC. Its protein is CASSQDPAGGPRAEQYF.

This chain links TRBV28 with TRBJ2-7, with 10 bases fitting TRBD2. V gave up 7 bases and J gave up 4 bases; unmatched junction bases: 4. The germline V gene encodes CDR1 MDHEN and CDR2 SYDVKM. CDR3 size: 13 residues. This CDR3 is CASTTSGKYEQYF. The CDR3 bases are TGTGCCAGCACCACTAGCGGGAAGTACGAGCAGTACTTC.

The chain couples TRBV18 to TRBJ2-7; perhaps TRBD1 as D (5 bases). CDR3 length: 14 residues. Germline CDR1 reads KGHSH; CDR2 reads LQKENI. Deletions cut 6 bases from V and 12 bases from J, with 24 bases between. CDR3 sequence reads: CASSPDKSIPPAYF. CDR3 bases: TGTGCCAGCTCGCCGGACAAAAGCATACCGCCCGCGTACTTC.

The chain uses TRBV6-5 and TRBJ2-6; tentatively, D is TRBD2 (5 bases). This CDR3 has 15 amino acids. CDR1 is MNHEY and CDR2 is SVGAGI in the germline V gene. Trimming removed 6 bases from V and 3 bases from J, with 12 bases in between. CDR3 sequence reads: CASRYRGSGANVLTF. DNA of the CDR3: TGTGCCAGCAGATACCGGGGTAGTGGGGCCAACGTCCTGACTTTC.

The rearrangement joins TRBV2 to TRBJ1-6, with D perhaps TRBD1 (6 bases). CDR3 length: 15 amino acids. The V and J ends lost 5 bases and 10 bases respectively, with 18 bases between them. Germline values: CDR1 SNHLY, CDR2 FYNNEI. CDR3 nucleotide sequence: TGTGCCAGCAGTCTAGGGGGGGGCAAGAGATCACCCCTCCACTTT. Its translation is CASSLGGGKRSPLHF.

The CDR3 coding sequence is TGTGCCAGCTCACCGGGACTAGCAAAGACCCAGTACTTC. This gives the protein CASSPGLAKTQYF. This sequence joins TRBV18 and TRBJ2-5, with 9 bases that match TRBD2. With 3 bases clipped from V and 6 bases from J, the junction kept 2 bases outside the gene matches. The CDR3 runs to 13 residues. The germline V gene has CDR1 KGHSH and CDR2 LQKENI.

J is TRBJ1-1 and V is TRBV27; D is perhaps TRBD1 (5 bases). This CDR3 contains 17 residues. Per germline, CDR1 MNHEY and CDR2 SMNVEV (reference sequence). Trimming removed 2 bases from V and 0 bases from J, with 16 bases in between. CDR3 protein: CASSLRYAGPMNTEAFF. CDR3 nucleotide sequence: TGTGCCAGCAGTTTAAGGTATGCAGGGCCCATGAACACTGAAGCTTTCTTT.

This clone was counted only a few times. This chain connects TRBV9 to TRBJ2-7, with D possibly being TRBD2 (5 bases). Trimming took off 0 bases at V and 4 bases at J, with 8 bases between the two ends. The germline CDR1 and CDR2 sequences are SGDLS and YYNGEE. The CDR3 sequence is 13 residues long. Here the CDR3 DNA reads TGTGCCAGCAGCGTAGGGCCGGGGTACGAGCAGTACTTC. This codes for CASSVGPGYEQYF.

The rearrangement joins TRBV27 to TRBJ1-6; 8 bases fit TRBD1. The germline gives CDR1 MNHEY, CDR2 SMNVEV (reference sequence). The CDR3 totals 13 residues. The junction had 3 bases not matched to a gene; V was cut back by 6 bases and J by 8 bases. Here the CDR3 DNA reads TGTGCCAGCAGCGGACAGGGCCATTCACCCCTCCACTTT. The encoded protein is CASSGQGHSPLHF.

V usage is TRBV7-9 and J usage is TRBJ2-1, with 7 nucleotides matching TRBD2. The CDR3 runs to 15 residues. Trimming took 5 bases from V and 5 from J; bases not matched to a gene: 9. Germline CDR1 and CDR2: SEHNR and FQNEAQ (reference sequence). The DNA for the CDR3 is TGTGCCAGCAGCCGGCCTGGACTAGGCCACAATGAGCAGTTCTTC. This translates into CASSRPGLGHNEQFF.

The chain employs TRBV18 and TRBJ1-6, with D perhaps TRBD1 (6 bases). The CDR3 spans 15 residues. CDR1 and CDR2 from the germline V gene are KGHSH and LQKENI. The ends were cut back, 6 bases at V and 8 bases at J, with 17 bases in the middle. CDR3 sequence: CASSPTRTDYSPLHF. The CDR3, as DNA: TGTGCCAGCTCGCCCACACGGACAGATTATTCACCCCTCCACTTT.

V usage is TRBV3-1 (or the pseudogene TRBV3-2) and J usage is TRBJ2-7; 11 nucleotides line up with TRBD2. CDR1 LGHDT and CDR2 YNNKEL come from the germline V gene (reference sequence). Germline trimming cut 3 bases from V and 0 bases from J; bases unmatched to any gene: 1. The CDR3 extends over 15 amino acids. This CDR3 is CASSHTSGSSYEQYF. CDR3 nucleotides: TGTGCCAGCAGCCATACTAGCGGGAGCTCCTACGAGCAGTACTTC.

CDR3 sequence reads: CASSPSGRAQGEQYF. In DNA, the CDR3 is TGTGCCAGCTCACCCAGCGGGAGGGCCCAGGGGGAGCAGTACTTC. The chain combines TRBV18 with TRBJ2-7, with TRBD2 identical over 10 bases. Trimming cost V 3 bases and J 7 bases; bases outside gene matches: 9. Germline assignment: CDR1 KGHSH and CDR2 LQKENI. CDR3 length: 15 amino acids.

The rearrangement links TRBV5-6 to TRBJ2-4; D unresolved. This CDR3 contains 16 residues. The V gene lost 1 base and the J gene lost 0 bases, with 11 bases spanning the gap. Per the germline V gene, CDR1 is SGHDT and CDR2 is YYEEEE. The CDR3 sequence: CASSLWYSLAKNIQYF. CDR3 nucleotide sequence: TGTGCCAGCAGCTTGTGGTACTCACTAGCCAAAAACATTCAGTACTTC.

V gene TRBV27 combines with J gene TRBJ1-6, with 7 bases matching TRBD1. CDR3 size: 14 residues. Looked up from germline, CDR1 is MNHEY and CDR2 is SMNVEV (reference sequence). The V segment lost 4 bases and the J segment 8 bases; nucleotides outside the gene matches: 5. The DNA of the CDR3 is TGTGCCAGCAGTTCTGGACAGGTCTATTCACCCCTCCACTTT. The encoded protein is CASSSGQVYSPLHF.

This clone was observed once. The V gene is TRBV6-4, the J gene TRBJ1-2; D is possibly TRBD1 (5 bases). Trimming removed 0 bases from V and 2 bases from J, with 7 bases in between. The length of the CDR3 is 14 residues. CDR1 MRHNA and CDR2 SNTAGT come from the germline V gene. This chain's CDR3 is CASSDSGGNYGYTF. CDR3 DNA: TGTGCCAGCAGTGACTCGGGGGGGAACTATGGCTACACCTTC.

The chain is built from TRBV7-2 and TRBJ1-3; maybe TRBD1 (5 bases). The CDR3 totals 16 residues. Per the germline V gene, CDR1 is SGHTA and CDR2 is FQGNSA. Trimming took 0 bases from V and 2 from J, leaving 11 bases between them. The CDR3 reads CASSLAGGVAGNTIYF. CDR3 bases: TGTGCCAGCAGCTTAGCGGGGGGGGTGGCTGGAAACACCATATATTTT.

DNA of the CDR3: TGTGCCTGGAGTGGTACAGTAGCCTACGAGCAGTACTTC. This codes for CAWSGTVAYEQYF. The V gene is TRBV30, the J gene TRBJ2-7, with D unclear. CDR1 is GTSNPN and CDR2 is SVGIG in the germline V gene (reference sequence). This CDR3 is built from 13 residues. The germline V and J ends were trimmed by 1 base and 2 bases, with 9 bases remaining between them.

V usage is TRBV5-1 and J usage is TRBJ2-5, with 10 bases aligning to TRBD1. CDR3 length equals 18 residues. The V segment lost 0 bases and the J segment 5 bases; nucleotides outside the gene matches: 13. In germline, CDR1 is SGHRS, CDR2 YFSETQ. CDR3 nucleotides: TGCGCCAGCAGCTTGGCGCCCGGGACAGGGGCCTCCGGGGAGACCCAGTACTTC. Translated, it gives CASSLAPGTGASGETQYF.

This clone appeared a few times. V and J are TRBV4-2 and TRBJ2-5; possibly TRBD1 for D (7 bases). Germline CDR1 is LGHNA and CDR2 is YNFKEQ. The ends were cut back, 0 bases at V and 5 bases at J, with 13 bases in the middle. CDR3 length: 15 amino acids. The DNA for the CDR3 is TGTGCCAGCAGCCAAGATAGCGGCAGGGGGGAGACCCAGTACTTC. It translates to CASSQDSGRGETQYF.

The genes are TRBV11-3 and TRBJ2-5; TRBD2 aligns across 9 bases. Trimming cost V 3 bases and J 6 bases; bases outside gene matches: 8. The CDR3 has 15 amino acids. Germline CDR1 SGHNT, CDR2 YENEEA. DNA for the CDR3: TGTGCCAGCAGCTTCGCGGGAGGGCTTAAAAAGACCCAGTACTTC. Amino acids: CASSFAGGLKKTQYF.

The V call is TRBV9, the J call TRBJ2-5; TRBD1 matches 7 bases. CDR3 length: 14 amino acids. The trim removed 4 bases at V and 4 bases at J, leaving 7 bases unmatched. Germline CDR1 and CDR2: SGDLS and YYNGEE. This chain's CDR3 is CASSPRQGGETQYF. DNA of the CDR3: TGTGCCAGCAGCCCCCGACAGGGCGGAGAGACCCAGTACTTC. Full variable domain (rest looked up from reference TRBV9 and TRBJ2-5): DSGVTQTPKHLITATGQRVTLRCSPRSGDLSVYWYQQSLDQGLQFLIQYYNGEERAKGNILERFSAQQFPDLHSELNLSSLELGDSALYFCASSPRQGGETQYFGPGTRLLVL.

The chain employs TRBV19 and TRBJ2-2; a possible D gene is TRBD1 (6 bases). This CDR3 contains 18 residues. V was shortened by 0 bases and J by 4 bases, with 18 bases between the two germline ends. The germline V gene has CDR1 LNHDA and CDR2 SQIVND (reference sequence). The CDR3 DNA reads as TGTGCCAGTAGTATAGATCAGTCAGGGGCAGGATTCACCGGGGAGCTGTTTTTT. It is translated as CASSIDQSGAGFTGELFF.